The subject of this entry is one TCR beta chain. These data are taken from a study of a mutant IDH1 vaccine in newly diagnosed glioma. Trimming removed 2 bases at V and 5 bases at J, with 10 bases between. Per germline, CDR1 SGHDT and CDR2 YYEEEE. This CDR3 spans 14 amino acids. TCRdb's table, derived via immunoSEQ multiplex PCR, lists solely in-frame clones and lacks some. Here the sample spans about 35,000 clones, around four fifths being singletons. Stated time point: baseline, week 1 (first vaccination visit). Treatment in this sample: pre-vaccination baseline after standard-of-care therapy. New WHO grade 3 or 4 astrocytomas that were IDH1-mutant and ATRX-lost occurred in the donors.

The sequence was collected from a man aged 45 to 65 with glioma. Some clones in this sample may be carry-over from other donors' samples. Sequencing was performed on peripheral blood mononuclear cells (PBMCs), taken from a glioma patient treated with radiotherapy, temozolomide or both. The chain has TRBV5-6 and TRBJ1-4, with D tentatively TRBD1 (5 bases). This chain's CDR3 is CASSLGTVNEKLFF. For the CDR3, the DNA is TGTGCCAGCAGCTTAGGGACCGTCAATGAAAAACTGTTTTTT. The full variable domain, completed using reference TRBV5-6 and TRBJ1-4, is DAGVTQSPTHLIKTRGQQVTLRCSPKSGHDTVSWYQQALGQGPQFIFQYYEEEERQRGNFPDRFSGHQFPNYSSELNVNALLLGDSALYLCASSLGTVNEKLFFGSGTQLSVL.